Listed below are T cell receptor beta chains from one sample, sequenced in a study of blood T cell repertoires in COVID-19. The assay was immunoSEQ multiplex PCR, and TCRdb's table has in-frame clones only and misses some. The sample includes 450,000 to 500,000 clones, about nine tenths of them seen just once. Sequencing was carried out using PBMCs or T cells enriched from blood (not recorded which). These receptors originate from a woman aged 18-29 years who had recovered from COVID-19. The CDR3 runs from the conserved cysteine through the conserved F or W. Fields, in order: V gene, J gene, CDR3 protein.

>TRBV5-6|TRBJ1-2
CASSHDRYGVLYGYTF
>TRBV5-1|TRBJ2-7
CASSLDSRGAGEQYF
>TRBV7-9|TRBJ1-5
CASSLAQNQPQHF
>TRBV6-1|TRBJ2-3
CASSDWASGTTDTQYF
>TRBV19|TRBJ1-2
CASSMRGDYGYTF
>TRBV15|TRBJ1-5
CATSSGTVDQPQHF
>TRBV6-6|TRBJ1-6
CASSYRGGRDSPLHF
>TRBV2|TRBJ1-2
CATQNGAGGAYGYTF
>TRBV30|TRBJ1-1
CAWNMNTEAFF
>TRBV30|TRBJ1-3
CAQTGGNTIYF
>TRBV30|TRBJ1-1
CAWGFREGDTEAFF
>TRBV5-1|TRBJ2-2
CASSLVGRTKAGELFF
>TRBV2|TRBJ1-5
CASRRGYGQPQHF
>TRBV11-2|TRBJ2-2
CASTPRGLAATGELFF
>TRBV5-6|TRBJ2-3
CASSLGGLSSTDTQYF
>TRBV15|TRBJ1-2
CATSTEDRDFNYGYTF
>TRBV20-1|TRBJ2-1
CSASYLGVAGSEDEQFF
>TRBV7-2|TRBJ2-3
CASSLQSGGADTQYF
>TRBV6-5|TRBJ1-5
CASSTGPRGQPQHF
>TRBV5-6|TRBJ1-2
CASSLDAGWGGYTF
>TRBV29-1|TRBJ1-2
CSVSPGVPRNYGYTF
>TRBV6-2/TRBV6-3|TRBJ1-2
CASSYALPGTAYGYTF
>TRBV11-2|TRBJ2-6
CASSWDRAGANVLTF
>TRBV2|TRBJ2-5
CASTLTGAYGTQYF
>TRBV5-1|TRBJ2-1
CASSLQGINEQFF
>TRBV24-1|TRBJ2-3
CATSDSADTQYF
>TRBV6-5|TRBJ1-3
CASSSGQRNSGNTIYF
>TRBV7-8|TRBJ2-3
CASSARLAGGPDTQYF
>TRBV30|TRBJ2-5
CAWSFTSGGSGETQYF
>TRBV3-1/TRBV3-2|TRBJ1-4
CASSHSEKLFF
>TRBV19|TRBJ1-4
CASMYSGTNEKLFF
>TRBV6-1|TRBJ1-2
CASSENAGPLYGYTF
>TRBV6-5|TRBJ1-2
CASSQTGFYGYTF
>TRBV11-2|TRBJ2-1
CASSFKGNSYNEQFF
>TRBV3-1/TRBV3-2|TRBJ2-5
CASSYWDRSQETQYF
>TRBV10-3|TRBJ2-1
CAIRPFGGEQFF
>TRBV5-6|TRBJ1-1
CASSQAMMNTEAFF
>TRBV10-3|TRBJ1-3
CAISATGGAGNTIYF
>TRBV5-1|TRBJ1-1
CASSRLDRDLNTEAFF
>TRBV6-5|TRBJ2-3
CASSYALRADTQYF
>TRBV18|TRBJ1-1
CASSSPGQRLMNTEAFF
>TRBV6-6|TRBJ1-3
CASSYPPGSGNTIYF
>TRBV10-2|TRBJ1-5
CASSESAGFNQPQHF
>TRBV27|TRBJ1-6
CASSLGGNSPLHF
>TRBV6-5|TRBJ1-1
CATQWNTEAFF
>TRBV19|TRBJ1-1
CASNRDFEAFF
>TRBV28|TRBJ1-6
CASIRDTENSPLHF
>TRBV5-1|TRBJ1-1
CASSTGTGGREAFF
>TRBV7-9|TRBJ1-1
CASSFRDRDPNTEAFF